One and the same sample provided the 12 T cell receptor beta chains below, sequenced in a study of graft-versus-host responses after intestinal transplantation. These receptors' targets are unknown. Measured with immunoSEQ multiplex PCR; TCRdb has only the in-frame clones, and not every one. Of about 81,000 clones listed, 75% to 95% are singletons. The specimen was unstimulated CD4+ T cells sorted from spleen or lymph node cells, collected before transplant. The source of these receptors is a human donor who was the organ donor for an intestinal transplant.

J is TRBJ2-1 and V is TRBV5-4; TRBD2 matches at 12 bases. V lost 3 bases and J lost 7; bases outside the gene matches: 5. CDR3 length: 15 residues. CDR1 and CDR2 from the germline V gene are SGHNT and YYREEE (reference sequence). The CDR3 coding sequence is TGTGCCAGCAGCTCAGGACTAGCGGGACCTAATGAGCAGTTCTTC. Translated: CASSSGLAGPNEQFF.

The V and J genes are TRBV30 and TRBJ1-3; no definite D call. Germline V CDR1 and CDR2: GTSNPN, SVGIG (reference sequence). The CDR3 has 16 amino acids. V gave up 1 base and J gave up 0 bases, with 13 bases separating them. The CDR3 sequence is CAWSAPLPSSGNTIYF. DNA of the CDR3: TGTGCCTGGAGTGCCCCGTTGCCGAGCTCTGGAAACACCATATATTTT. The full variable domain, with the rest looked up from reference TRBV30 and TRBJ1-3, is SQTIHQWPATLVQPVGSPLSLECTVEGTSNPNLYWYRQAAGRGLQLLFYSVGIGQISSEVPQNLSASRPQDRQFILSSKKLLLSDSGFYLCAWSAPLPSSGNTIYFGEGSWLTVV.

This clone has a single count. This chain connects TRBV12-5 to TRBJ2-5, with 7 bases matching TRBD1. J was trimmed by 1 base and V by 6 bases; bases with no gene match: 8. The CDR3 is 15 residues long. In germline, CDR1 is LGHNT, CDR2 FRNRAP. The CDR3 bases are TGTGCTAGTGGCCCCCCCGGGACAGCCCAAGAGACCCAGTACTTC. This translates into CASGPPGTAQETQYF.

This rearrangement joins TRBV10-1 to TRBJ1-1; 7 nucleotides agree with TRBD1. The CDR3 totals 14 residues. J gave up 4 bases and V 5 bases, and 7 bases lay outside the gene matches. CDR1 and CDR2 (germline): WNHNN, SYGVQD (reference sequence). In DNA form, the CDR3 reads TGCGCCAGCAGTACAGGGGATATGGGCACTGAAGCTTTCTTT. As protein: CASSTGDMGTEAFF.

In its sample, this clone was seen a few times. The V call is TRBV2, the J call TRBJ1-2; TRBD1 is a possible D gene (5 bases). The CDR3 totals 13 residues. Germline CDR1 and CDR2: SNHLY and FYNNEI. V shed 4 bases and J shed 8 bases, with 14 bases lying between them. In DNA, the CDR3 is TGTGCCAGCAGTGGGGGCCCCTTACAGGGCTACACCTTC. This codes for CASSGGPLQGYTF.

V gene TRBV7-9 combines with J gene TRBJ2-5, with 8 nucleotides matching TRBD1. The CDR3 loop spans 15 amino acids. After removal of 5 bases from V and 1 base from J, the junction contained 6 bases not matched to a gene. Looked up from germline, CDR1 is SEHNR and CDR2 is FQNEAQ (reference sequence). CDR3 in DNA: TGTGCCAGCAGCCCGGACAGGGTCCCCCAAGAGACCCAGTACTTC. Its protein product is CASSPDRVPQETQYF.

The rearrangement joins TRBV14 to TRBJ2-3, with 8 positions matching TRBD2. Germline CDR1 reads SGHDN; CDR2 reads FVKESK. V trimming: 1 base; J trimming: 2 bases; junction bases outside the gene matches: 11. The CDR3 is 18 amino acids. CDR3 sequence (DNA): TGTGCCAGCAGCCAAGGAAGGACAGCGGGGGCCTACACAGATACGCAGTATTTT. This codes for CASSQGRTAGAYTDTQYF.

This sequence joins TRBV29-1 and TRBJ1-2, with 8 bases matching TRBD1. There are 13 residues in the CDR3. CDR1 is SQVTM and CDR2 is ANQGSEA in the germline V gene. V shed 6 bases, J shed 5 bases, and the junction held 8 bases outside the gene matches. CDR3 bases: TGCAGCGTCGAGACAGGGGCAGGGTATGGCTACACCTTC. Its protein product is CSVETGAGYGYTF.

This sequence joins TRBV30 and TRBJ2-5; perhaps TRBD2 as D (5 bases). This CDR3 is built from 13 residues. The germline V gene has CDR1 GTSNPN and CDR2 SVGIG (reference sequence). Deletions cut 5 bases from V and 0 bases from J, with 10 bases between. In DNA form, the CDR3 reads TGTGCCTGGGCCCCGGGGAACCAAGAGACCCAGTACTTC. This translates into CAWAPGNQETQYF.

The J gene is TRBJ2-1, the V gene TRBV5-1; 10 bases match TRBD2. The CDR3 consists of 17 residues. Trimming at V came to 6 bases and at J to 0 bases, leaving 9 bases not matched to a gene. Germline loops: CDR1 SGHRS, CDR2 YFSETQ. In DNA, the CDR3 is TGCGCCAGCATGGGAACTAGCGGGACCAGCTCCTACAATGAGCAGTTCTTC. Its protein product is CASMGTSGTSSYNEQFF.

The chain links TRBV29-1 to TRBJ1-2, with TRBD1 identical over 11 bases. This CDR3 is built from 14 residues. CDR1 and CDR2 (germline): SQVTM, ANQGSEA. The V gene end was trimmed by 8 bases and the J gene end by 8 bases; junction bases not matched to a gene: 13. The CDR3 DNA reads as TGCAGCCCGTGTGGCCGGACAGGGGGCAGAGGCTACACCTTC. This codes for CSPCGRTGGRGYTF.

The V call is TRBV5-8, the J call TRBJ2-2, with D possibly being TRBD2 (6 bases). CDR1 is SGHTS and CDR2 is YDEGEE in the germline V gene. V was clipped by 0 bases and J by 3 bases, with 9 bases between them. This CDR3 has 15 amino acids. The CDR3 spells CASSLDAGYTGELFF. DNA of the CDR3: TGTGCCAGCAGCTTGGATGCGGGGTACACCGGGGAGCTGTTTTTT. The variable domain in full, completed from reference TRBV5-8 and TRBJ2-2, reads EAGVTQSPTHLIKTRGQQATLRCSPISGHTSVYWYQQALGLGLQFLLWYDEGEERNRGNFPPRFSGRQFPNYSSELNVNALELEDSALYLCASSLDAGYTGELFFGEGSRLTVL.